The 28 T cell receptor beta chains presented below share a single source sample, sequenced in a study of control samples from healthy donors and cancer patients (dated by TCRdb to 2020 to 2021). The library was prepared using the immunoSEQ multiplex PCR assay. TCRdb carries this immuneACCESS record with in-frame sequences only. Its versions omit some clonotypes, under half of them owing to an unresolved V gene in the studies checked, with the rest unexplained. Here the sample has over 150,000 clones; 94% occur a single time. About 5.2% of the sample is held by the ten biggest clonotypes. The sequencing sample was made of blood. Receptors originate from a middle-aged man in good health.

The V call is TRBV7-8, the J call TRBJ2-3, with unresolved D. With 6 bases removed from V and 0 bases from J, the gap between germline ends came to 13 bases. Per germline, CDR1 SGHVS and CDR2 FQNEAQ. The CDR3 covers 15 residues. In DNA, the CDR3 is TGTGCCAGCAGGTTCAACTTCCTAAGCACAGATACGCAGTATTTT. Its protein product is CASRFNFLSTDTQYF.

This sequence joins TRBV27 and TRBJ2-1; D call uncertain. In germline, CDR1 is MNHEY, CDR2 SMNVEV (reference sequence). The CDR3 runs to 14 residues. The V gene lost 5 bases and the J gene lost 4 bases, with 12 bases spanning the gap. The CDR3 DNA reads TGTGCCAGCAGTCCCCGATTTGGGTACAATGAGCAGTTCTTC. Amino acids: CASSPRFGYNEQFF.

The genes are TRBV27 and TRBJ1-6; TRBD1 is a possible D gene (6 bases). V was clipped by 6 bases and J by 6 bases, with 15 bases between them. In germline, CDR1 is MNHEY, CDR2 SMNVEV (reference sequence). The CDR3 sequence is 15 residues long. The CDR3 spells CASSLKPRGNSPLHF. The CDR3 DNA follows: TGTGCCAGCAGCCTGAAGCCCAGGGGTAATTCACCCCTCCACTTT.

The rearrangement uses TRBV28 and TRBJ1-5, with D hard to call. CDR3 length equals 16 residues. The V end lost 4 bases, the J end lost 1 base, and 14 bases lay between the germline ends. Germline values: CDR1 MDHEN, CDR2 SYDVKM. CDR3 sequence: CASSSLYLGSNQPQHF. The CDR3 DNA reads TGTGCCAGCAGTTCCCTCTACCTTGGGAGCAATCAGCCCCAGCATTTT.

This clone has only one observation. The J gene is TRBJ2-2, the V gene TRBV30; D gene uncertain. CDR3 length equals 11 residues. V lost 1 base to trimming and J lost 6 bases, with 3 bases between them. Per the germline V gene, CDR1 is GTSNPN and CDR2 is SVGIG (reference sequence). CDR3 loop: CAWSAAGELFF. DNA of the CDR3: TGTGCCTGGAGTGCTGCCGGGGAGCTGTTTTTT. Full variable domain (rest looked up from reference TRBV30 and TRBJ2-2): SQTIHQWPATLVQPVGSPLSLECTVEGTSNPNLYWYRQAAGRGLQLLFYSVGIGQISSEVPQNLSASRPQDRQFILSSKKLLLSDSGFYLCAWSAAGELFFGEGSRLTVL.

This sequence joins TRBV20-1 and TRBJ1-2, with D unresolved. This CDR3 spans 11 amino acids. Germline V lookup: CDR1 DFQATT, CDR2 SNEGSKA (reference sequence). With 4 bases removed from V and 1 base from J, the gap between germline ends came to 4 bases. CDR3 in DNA: TGCAGTGCTACGGATAACTATGGCTACACCTTC. This sequence encodes CSATDNYGYTF.

This chain joins TRBV5-6 and TRBJ1-1; D uncertain. Trimming removed 1 base at V and 0 bases at J, with 7 bases between. This CDR3 has 14 residues. Looked up from germline, CDR1 is SGHDT and CDR2 is YYEEEE. CDR3 coding DNA: TGTGCCAGCAGCTTGAAGGAAGTGAACACTGAAGCTTTCTTT. Residues: CASSLKEVNTEAFF.

This clone was seen once. The chain has TRBV9 and TRBJ2-7; D is ambiguous. The germline CDR1 and CDR2 sequences are SGDLS and YYNGEE. The CDR3 consists of 15 residues. V lost 0 bases and J lost 3, with 13 bases in between. For the CDR3, the DNA is TGTGCCAGCAGCGTAGGGTTTGGAGTTCTCTACGAGCAGTACTTC. Residues: CASSVGFGVLYEQYF.

This chain uses TRBV2 with TRBJ2-3, with TRBD2 matching over 8 bases. CDR1 is SNHLY and CDR2 is FYNNEI in the germline V gene. The ends lost 4 bases at V and 0 bases at J; junction bases unmatched: 3. This CDR3 is built from 15 residues. The CDR3 DNA reads TGTGCCAGCAGTGGTAGCGGGGCTAGCACAGATACGCAGTATTTT. Translation: CASSGSGASTDTQYF.

The chain's CDR3 is CASSPPPPGGRGSTEAFF. The CDR3 region has the DNA TGTGCCAGCAGTCCCCCCCCGCCCGGGGGTCGGGGGAGCACTGAAGCTTTCTTT. This rearrangement joins TRBV6-6 to TRBJ1-1; maybe TRBD1 (5 bases). The CDR3 has 18 amino acids. The germline CDR1 and CDR2 sequences are MNHNY and SVGAGI (reference sequence). V was trimmed by 5 bases and J by 4 bases, leaving 26 bases between them.

V is TRBV5-1 and J is TRBJ2-1, with D perhaps TRBD1 or TRBD2 (5 bases each). The CDR3 loop spans 13 amino acids. Germline loops: CDR1 SGHRS, CDR2 YFSETQ. Trimming removed 2 bases at V and 10 bases at J, with 13 bases between. For the CDR3, the DNA is TGCGCCAGCAGCTTCTCAGGGACCCAAGAGCAGTTCTTC. Its protein is CASSFSGTQEQFF. The full variable domain, in which reference TRBV5-1 and TRBJ2-1 provide the parts outside the CDR3, is KAGVTQTPRYLIKTRGQQVTLSCSPISGHRSVSWYQQTPGQGLQFLFEYFSETQRNKGNFPGRFSGRQFSNSRSEMNVSTLELGDSALYLCASSFSGTQEQFFGPGTRLTVL.

The chain uses TRBV18 and TRBJ1-2; no clear D gene. CDR1 is KGHSH, CDR2 LQKENI, per germline. CDR3 size: 12 residues. V lost 3 bases, J lost 9 bases, and 11 bases lay in between. The DNA for the CDR3 is TGTGCCAGCTCACCCCTTTCCAGGAGCTACACCTTC. Protein sequence: CASSPLSRSYTF.

This chain links TRBV10-3 with TRBJ2-7, with TRBD1 as a possible D gene (6 bases). The germline CDR1 and CDR2 sequences are ENHRY and SYGVKD. Trimming stripped 1 base from V and 0 bases from J, with 10 bases between. The CDR3 contains 15 residues. The DNA for the CDR3 is TGTGCCATCAGTGAGTATCAGGGGCGCTCCTACGAGCAGTACTTC. The encoded protein is CAISEYQGRSYEQYF.

The rearrangement joins TRBV6-2 or TRBV6-3 to TRBJ2-7; 10 bases agree with TRBD2. V lost 2 bases, J lost 6 bases, and 7 bases stayed unmatched. The CDR3 runs to 15 residues. Germline V CDR1 and CDR2: MNHEY, SVGEGT. CDR3 amino acids: CASSYSGGDSGEQYF. The CDR3 DNA sequence: TGTGCCAGCAGTTACAGCGGGGGGGATTCGGGCGAGCAGTACTTC.

The chain combines TRBV7-2 with TRBJ2-3; TRBD1 is a possible D gene (6 bases). V shed 2 bases and J shed 5 bases, with 14 bases lying between them. The CDR3 loop spans 15 amino acids. Germline CDR1 and CDR2: SGHTA and FQGNSA. The CDR3 reads CASSLRGGHRDTQYF. In nucleotides, the CDR3 is TGTGCCAGCAGCTTACGTGGGGGCCATAGAGATACGCAGTATTTT.

The chain joins TRBV13 to TRBJ1-4, with D possibly TRBD1 on 6 matching bases. Germline V gene sequence: CDR1 PRHDT, CDR2 FYEKMQ (reference sequence). This CDR3 has 17 amino acids. Trimming cost V 0 bases and J 3 bases, with 14 bases left between them. The CDR3 loop reads CASSLGLQGLANEKLFF. CDR3 nucleotides: TGTGCCAGCAGCTTAGGCCTCCAGGGGCTAGCTAATGAAAAACTGTTTTTT.

This clone was recorded only once. The J gene is TRBJ2-1, the V gene TRBV12-2; TRBD2, the D gene given by the table, was not confirmed from the DNA. TRBV12-2 is classified as a pseudogene. The CDR3 length is 9 residues. CDR3 in DNA: TGTGCGAAGAGATGTGAGCAGTTCTTC. Amino acid sequence: CAKRCEQFF.

The V call is TRBV30, the J call TRBJ1-1; D gene ambiguous. This CDR3 region has 12 residues. Germline V lookup: CDR1 GTSNPN, CDR2 SVGIG (reference sequence). The germline V and J ends were trimmed by 2 bases and 7 bases, with 11 bases remaining between them. The CDR3 protein is CAWSRSRGEAFF. The CDR3 DNA follows: TGTGCCTGGAGTCGTTCAAGAGGTGAAGCTTTCTTT.

This chain uses TRBV6-2 or TRBV6-3 with TRBJ1-5; 8 positions agree with TRBD1. J was trimmed by 0 bases and V by 5 bases; bases with no gene match: 15. This CDR3 region has 19 residues. Germline V lookup: CDR1 MNHEY, CDR2 SVGEGT. The CDR3 nucleotides read TGTGCCAGCAGTAACCCCTGGGGGACAGGAGGGGATAGCAATCAGCCCCAGCATTTT. This encodes CASSNPWGTGGDSNQPQHF.

CDR3 region: CASSEVPGNTEAFF. As DNA, the CDR3 is TGTGCCAGCAGTGAAGTTCCAGGCAACACTGAAGCTTTCTTT. The chain is built from TRBV6-1 and TRBJ1-1; D is undetermined. The CDR3 loop spans 14 amino acids. V was clipped by 1 base and J by 2 bases, with 8 bases between them. Germline CDR1 is MNHNS and CDR2 is SASEGT.

This chain joins TRBV27 and TRBJ1-6; the D gene is possibly TRBD1 (5 bases). Germline-derived CDR1 and CDR2 are MNHEY and SMNVEV (reference sequence). The CDR3 is 15 residues long. With 5 bases removed from V and 8 bases from J, the gap between germline ends came to 16 bases. This CDR3 is CASSPYRGGDSPLHF. For the CDR3, the DNA is TGTGCCAGCAGTCCCTACCGGGGAGGGGATTCACCCCTCCACTTT.

V gene TRBV6-2 or TRBV6-3 combines with J gene TRBJ1-5; D uncertain. The CDR3 is 12 residues long. Deletions cut 5 bases from V and 3 bases from J, with 5 bases between. Germline lookup yields CDR1 MNHEY and CDR2 SVGEGT. DNA of the CDR3: TGTGCCAGCAGTACCTTCAATCAGCCCCAGCATTTT. It encodes CASSTFNQPQHF.

V is TRBV7-2 and J is TRBJ1-2; D is unresolved. V was pared by 4 bases and J by 4 bases, with 10 bases between. The CDR3 has 13 amino acids. Germline CDR1 reads SGHTA; CDR2 reads FQGNSA. CDR3 sequence reads: CASSSQGTYGYTF. In DNA, the CDR3 is TGTGCCAGCAGCTCCCAAGGAACCTATGGCTACACCTTC.

The chain carries TRBV7-9 and TRBJ1-2; no clear D gene. Per germline, CDR1 SEHNR and CDR2 FQNEAQ (reference sequence). The V end was cut by 4 bases, the J end by 2 bases, with 17 bases between. The CDR3 contains 16 residues. CDR3 sequence: CASSSSREGGNYGYTF. In DNA form, the CDR3 reads TGTGCCAGCAGCTCCTCTCGGGAGGGAGGGAACTATGGCTACACCTTC.

This sequence joins TRBV2 and TRBJ2-7; tentative D call: TRBD2 (6 bases). This CDR3 region has 14 residues. Germline CDR1 is SNHLY and CDR2 is FYNNEI. The V and J ends lost 1 base and 2 bases respectively, with 9 bases between them. The CDR3 DNA follows: TGTGCCAGCAGTGAAGGGGGGGATCCCTACGAGCAGTACTTC. This translates into CASSEGGDPYEQYF.

In the case of this clone: Other DNA sequences of this sample code for an identical CDR3. The chain carries TRBV5-1 and TRBJ1-6; TRBD1 matches at 8 bases. Germline loops: CDR1 SGHRS, CDR2 YFSETQ. Trimming removed 0 bases from V and 8 bases from J; junction bases left unmatched: 1. The CDR3 is 14 amino acids. The CDR3 nucleotides read TGCGCCAGCAGCTTGGCAGGGGGCTATTCACCCCTCCACTTT. This codes for CASSLAGGYSPLHF.

This chain links TRBV2 with TRBJ1-1, with D perhaps matching TRBD1 (6 bases). Germline CDR1 is SNHLY and CDR2 is FYNNEI. V was pared by 8 bases and J by 8 bases, with 15 bases between. The CDR3 sequence is 12 residues long. CDR3 in DNA: TGTGCCAGCGGGCAGGGGTATGGAGAAGCTTTCTTT. It translates to CASGQGYGEAFF.

The V call is TRBV9, the J call TRBJ1-1; 10 bases fit TRBD1. The germline CDR1 and CDR2 sequences are SGDLS and YYNGEE. V gave up 0 bases and J gave up 5 bases; unmatched junction bases: 4. This CDR3 spans 15 amino acids. The CDR3 region is CASSVVGQGDTEAFF. CDR3 nucleotide sequence: TGTGCCAGCAGCGTAGTAGGACAGGGGGATACTGAAGCTTTCTTT.